This T cell receptor (beta chain) is drawn from a study of blood T cell repertoires in COVID-19 (dated by TCRdb to about 2020). Some background on the complete study: Samples from collaborators originated in the United States, Italy and Spain and spanned both the acute and convalescent phases of COVID-19. The material from the prospective study consisted of cDNA or gDNA derived from T cells, B-cell-depleted T cells, or PBMCs. The dataset comprised deeply sampled blood TCRbeta repertoires from subjects exposed to, actively infected with, or recovered from COVID-19. A freely available public database, intended as a resource for researchers studying the immune response to SARS-CoV-2, is where the repertoires were released. The samples were drawn from the first 160 participants of the ongoing ImmuneRACE study and from under 1,500 subjects provided by 6 global collaborators. A de-identified subject ID, COVID-19 status, age in years and sex were almost always included in the sample metadata. Where available, HLA class I and class II types were taken from metadata supplied by the sample provider and were not determined by assay-based typing. General study outcomes and caveats: The quantity of clinical and demographic metadata differed by source and by participant and was supplied without curation.

This clone was seen once. Its antigen has not been determined. Within one base of it there is no much larger clone, and no base qualities were kept. TCRbeta CDR3 regions were amplified from genomic DNA by means of the immunoSEQ Assay, a bias-controlled multiplex PCR. Concerning the study's data processing: Within the assay, amplification of reference gene primers was used to estimate how many nucleated cells each sample contained. Sequence reads were collapsed and filtered to measure the absolute abundance of every unique TCRbeta CDR3 rearrangement. For each sample, productive Simpson clonality was calculated by taking the square root of Simpson's diversity index across productive rearrangements. In TCRdb, the immuneACCESS table is reduced to in-frame sequences with V and J assigned. These tables do not hold every clone; where another copy was compared, an unresolved V gene accounts for under half, and the others remain unexplained. That table gives V, J and clone size, and the DNA gave D and trimming. The sample profile shows approximately 220,000 clones; about 91% of them were found once. Jointly, the top ten make up approximately 2.4% of the sample.

From the cysteine through the phenylalanine, the CDR3 covers 13 amino acids. Only CDR3 DNA is held: 39 bases, read in frame from base 1. V and J lose 1 base and 7 bases, and a span of 7 bases separates them. The germline V gene supplies CDR1 SGHVS and CDR2 FQNEAQ. Enrolling through a virtual design, the prospective study's participants ranged in age from about 18 to 89 years and lived across 24 United States geographic areas. In the prospective study, cohorts were assigned on the basis of participant-reported clinical history obtained from a screening survey and a study questionnaire. Each participant in the prospective study had whole blood, serum and a nasopharyngeal or oropharyngeal swab collected by mobile phlebotomists. Over a roughly 2-month period, participants in the prospective study had the option of providing additional blood draws and questionnaires. Blood samples from the prospective study were shipped frozen or at room temperature prior to DNA extraction.

Material: PBMCs or T cells enriched from blood (not recorded which). The origin of this receptor is a woman between 25 and 40 years old with acute COVID-19. The V and J genes are TRBV7-8 and TRBJ1-4, with the identity of the D gene unclear. The CDR3 has the sequence CASSLVQFEKLFF. The nucleotide sequence reads TGTGCCAGCAGCTTAGTACAATTTGAAAAACTGTTTTTT.